One sample yielded the 19 T cell receptor beta chains listed below, sequenced in a study of T cells in Graves' hyperthyroidism and ophthalmopathy. Regions amplified from RNA transcripts were the TCR beta CDR3 regions. First-round RT-PCR targeting the TCR CDR3 was performed with the HTBI primer set. Via MiXCR, TCRdb re-called the multiplex PCR reads, giving one row per CDR3 protein. The repertoire includes about 270,000 distinct CDR3 sequences, 13% to 15% of them detected once, and 30% sits in the top ten. The sequencing input was blood. These receptors originate from a woman aged 45-60 years with Graves' hyperthyroidism that later progressed to Graves' ophthalmopathy.

This clonotype occurred many times. The gene calls are TRBV5-1 and TRBJ2-1, with 8 positions matching TRBD2. The CDR3 totals 15 residues. Germline V gene lookup returns CDR1 SGHRS and CDR2 YFSETQ. After removal of 4 bases from V and 4 bases from J, the junction contained 7 bases not matched to a gene. CDR3 protein: CASSPVSGMYNEQFF. CDR3 DNA: TGCGCCAGCAGCCCCGTTAGCGGGATGTACAATGAGCAGTTCTTC. The whole variable domain, filled in from reference TRBV5-1 and TRBJ2-1, reads KAGVTQTPRYLIKTRGQQVTLSCSPISGHRSVSWYQQTPGQGLQFLFEYFSETQRNKGNFPGRFSGRQFSNSRSEMNVSTLELGDSALYLCASSPVSGMYNEQFFGPGTRLTVL.

This clonotype appeared many times. The chain carries TRBV7-9 and TRBJ1-1, with no clear D. V gave up 1 base and J gave up 2 bases, with 8 bases separating them. The CDR3 length is 14 residues. CDR1 and CDR2 (germline): SEHNR, FQNEAQ (reference sequence). CDR3 sequence reads: CASSLVRVNTEAFF. The CDR3 nucleotides are TGTGCCAGCAGCTTAGTAAGGGTTAACACTGAAGCTTTCTTT.

J is TRBJ1-1 and V is TRBV6-1; tentatively, D is TRBD1 (6 bases). From germline, CDR1 is MNHNS and CDR2 SASEGT. V dropped 10 bases and J dropped 5 bases, with 17 bases sitting between them. This CDR3 comprises 13 residues. The CDR3 DNA sequence: TGTGCCATTCAAAGAGAGAGGGGGACTGAAGCTTTCTTT. Its protein is CAIQRERGTEAFF.

This clonotype was recorded at least ten times. CDR3: CSEEGPADTQYF. CDR3 in DNA: TGCAGCGAGGAGGGCCCGGCAGATACGCAGTATTTT. The rearrangement joins TRBV29-1 to TRBJ2-3; D possibly corresponds to TRBD2 (6 bases). The V end was cut by 7 bases, the J end by 4 bases, with 12 bases between. The CDR3 consists of 12 residues. Germline V gives CDR1 SQVTM, CDR2 ANQGSEA.

This clonotype was found once. The chain uses TRBV28 and TRBJ2-7; 8 positions match TRBD2. Germline V lookup: CDR1 MDHEN, CDR2 SYDVKM. This CDR3 has 14 amino acids. V gave up 7 bases and J gave up 0 bases; unmatched junction bases: 5. The CDR3 sequence: CASTSGGSSYEQYF. The CDR3 DNA follows: TGTGCCAGCACCTCGGGGGGGAGCTCCTACGAGCAGTACTTC.

In this sample, this clonotype turned up many times. The rearrangement links TRBV5-1 to TRBJ1-1; D call uncertain. V dropped 4 bases and J dropped 4 bases, with 14 bases sitting between them. This CDR3 has 14 amino acids. Germline V gene data show CDR1 as SGHRS and CDR2 as YFSETQ. The chain's CDR3 is CASSPPASGTEAFF. In nucleotides, the CDR3 is TGCGCCAGCAGCCCCCCGGCCTCGGGCACTGAAGCTTTCTTT.

This clonotype was detected ten times or more. The CDR3 protein is CASSLEGQLDEAFF. The CDR3 bases are TGTGCCAGCAGCTTAGAGGGCCAGCTCGATGAAGCTTTCTTT. The V and J genes are TRBV11-3 and TRBJ1-1; D is unresolved. The germline V gene has CDR1 SGHNT and CDR2 YENEEA. The CDR3 consists of 14 residues. Between the trimmed V and J ends, which lost 0 bases and 7 bases, there was a span of 12 bases.

This clonotype was seen ten or more times. V and J are TRBV24-1 and TRBJ2-1; D ambiguous. Looked up from germline, CDR1 is KGHDR and CDR2 is SFDVKD. Deletions cut 1 base from V and 8 bases from J, with 14 bases between. The CDR3 spans 15 residues. CDR3 in amino acids: CATSDFMAKMDEQFF. Here the CDR3 DNA reads TGTGCCACCAGTGATTTCATGGCCAAAATGGATGAGCAGTTCTTC.

This clonotype was seen ten or more times. For the CDR3, the DNA is TGCGCCAGCAGCTTGCAGGGTAGGGAAAAACTGTTTTTT. It specifies CASSLQGREKLFF. V usage is TRBV5-1 and J usage is TRBJ1-4, with D perhaps matching TRBD1 (5 bases). Germline CDR1 reads SGHRS; CDR2 reads YFSETQ. The V gene lost 1 base and the J gene lost 8 bases, with 9 bases spanning the gap. The CDR3 loop spans 13 amino acids.

This clonotype was seen repeatedly, ten times or more. The J gene is TRBJ1-1, the V gene TRBV29-1, with D tentatively TRBD1 (6 bases). This CDR3 comprises 16 residues. Trimming stripped 8 bases from V and 0 bases from J, with 22 bases between. The germline CDR1 and CDR2 sequences are SQVTM and ANQGSEA. Written as DNA, the CDR3 is TGCAGCCCCTCCCCCGGACAGCGAGGCGTGAACACTGAAGCTTTCTTT. Translating gives CSPSPGQRGVNTEAFF.

This clonotype was observed many times. The chain combines TRBV6-1 with TRBJ2-1; 14 bases line up with TRBD2. The CDR3 contains 16 residues. J gave up 7 bases and V 5 bases, and 7 bases lay outside the gene matches. Germline V gene sequence: CDR1 MNHNS, CDR2 SASEGT. The CDR3 region is CASSPTGTSGRNEQFF. The DNA for the CDR3 is TGTGCCAGCAGTCCTACCGGGACTAGCGGGAGAAATGAGCAGTTCTTC.

A single count supports this clonotype. The conserved phenylalanine or tryptophan is not found at the CDR3 terminus, so this likely reflects a read error. The chain carries TRBV19 and TRBJ2-1; 7 bases align to TRBD2. Losses at the gene ends were 3 bases for V and 0 bases for J; bases not matched to a gene: 2. The CDR3 totals 15 residues. Looked up from germline, CDR1 is LNHDA and CDR2 is SQIVND (reference sequence). CDR3 DNA: TGTGCCAGTAGTATGAGCGGGGTCTCCTACAATGAGCAGTTCCTC. This encodes CASSMSGVSYNEQFL.

This clonotype was seen ten or more times. The J gene is TRBJ1-6, the V gene TRBV27; D is perhaps TRBD1 (5 bases). The CDR3 spans 15 residues. The ends were cut back, 8 bases at V and 3 bases at J, with 14 bases in the middle. CDR1 is MNHEY and CDR2 is SMNVEV in the germline V gene (reference sequence). The CDR3 loop is CASSREGRYNSPLHF. The CDR3 DNA reads TGTGCCAGCTCCCGGGAGGGACGCTATAATTCACCCCTCCACTTT.

CDR3 amino acids: CASSGDRATETQYF. The CDR3 nucleotides are TGTGCCAGCAGTGGGGACAGGGCGACGGAGACCCAGTACTTC. V gene TRBV2 combines with J gene TRBJ2-5; TRBD1 aligns across 9 bases. This CDR3 contains 14 residues. Germline V gene lookup returns CDR1 SNHLY and CDR2 FYNNEI. V shed 4 bases and J 5 bases; nucleotides not matched to a gene: 5.

This chain connects TRBV20-1 to TRBJ1-6; no firm D call. Germline loops: CDR1 DFQATT, CDR2 SNEGSKA (reference sequence). V lost 8 bases and J lost 6, with 14 bases in between. The CDR3 contains 13 residues. CDR3 nucleotides: TGCAGTACCACAGTGATCGGTAATTCACCCCTCCACTTT. It yields the protein CSTTVIGNSPLHF.

This clonotype was seen a few times. The genes are TRBV10-1 and TRBJ2-3; D ambiguous. Germline V CDR1 and CDR2: WNHNN, SYGVQD (reference sequence). The length of the CDR3 is 15 residues. The ends were cut back, 3 bases at V and 1 base at J, with 11 bases in the middle. CDR3 region: CASSDQGVGTDTQYF. The CDR3, as DNA: TGCGCCAGCAGTGATCAAGGAGTCGGCACAGATACGCAGTATTTT.

This chain connects TRBV12-3 or TRBV12-4 to TRBJ2-3; 7 bases are a match to TRBD2. The CDR3 extends over 14 amino acids. V dropped 5 bases and J dropped 4; count of bases not matched to a gene: 6. CDR3 nucleotide sequence: TGTGCCAGCAGTGAAGATGCGGGAGCAGATACGCAGTATTTT. Amino acid sequence: CASSEDAGADTQYF.

This clonotype was recorded at least ten times. J is TRBJ1-2 and V is TRBV7-8, with D possibly TRBD1 on 5 matching bases. V was clipped by 4 bases and J by 1 base, with 16 bases between them. Germline V CDR1 and CDR2: SGHVS, FQNEAQ. The CDR3 is 16 residues long. The CDR3 region is CASSWSTGDSNYGYTF. Here the CDR3 DNA reads TGTGCCAGCAGCTGGAGCACGGGGGATAGTAACTATGGCTACACCTTC.

This clonotype was counted ten times or more. V gene TRBV6-5 combines with J gene TRBJ2-7, with 8 bases that match TRBD1. V shed 3 bases and J 2 bases; nucleotides not matched to a gene: 6. The V gene's germline CDR1 is MNHEY and CDR2 SVGAGI. The CDR3 is made up of 15 amino acids. The CDR3 loop reads CASSYLRGRAYEQYF. The CDR3 region has the DNA TGTGCCAGCAGTTATCTCAGGGGGCGGGCCTACGAGCAGTACTTC.